The 31 T cell receptor beta chains presented below share a single source sample, sequenced in a study of beta chain features in type 1 diabetes. Reverse transcribing all isolated RNA meant expressed TCRB transcripts were sequenced. Clones were read by immunoSEQ multiplex PCR, and TCRdb kept only the in-frame ones, dropping some. Seen here are 810,000 or so clones, 15% to 20% observed once, and the top ten hold about 0.02%. The sequencing input was naive CD4+ T cells from blood. All receptors derive from a woman under 30 in good health.

Comments on this clone: This same CDR3 is encoded by further DNA sequences in the sample. This sequence joins TRBV11-1 and TRBJ2-7, with D possibly TRBD1 on 5 matching bases. CDR1 and CDR2 (germline): SGHAT, FQDESV (reference sequence). The V and J ends lost 2 bases and 3 bases respectively, with 5 bases between them. This CDR3 is 12 amino acids long. CDR3 residues: CASSLQGYEQYF. The DNA for the CDR3 is TGTGCCAGCAGCTTACAGGGCTACGAGCAGTACTTC.

This clone was detected a few times. The chain employs TRBV2 and TRBJ2-5; TRBD1 is a possible D gene (6 bases). The germline V and J ends were trimmed by 7 bases and 2 bases, with 20 bases remaining between them. CDR3 length: 16 amino acids. CDR1 is SNHLY and CDR2 is FYNNEI in the germline V gene. CDR3 sequence: CASTTGQQILQETQYF. The CDR3 DNA is TGTGCCAGCACGACCGGACAGCAGATACTTCAAGAGACCCAGTACTTC.

This clone turned up a few times. The chain links TRBV7-2 to TRBJ2-2; TRBD2 aligns across 10 bases. The V and J ends lost 7 bases and 6 bases, in that order; junction bases with no gene match: 5. The germline CDR1 and CDR2 sequences are SGHTA and FQGNSA. This CDR3 spans 14 amino acids. The DNA for the CDR3 is TGTGCCAGCATCATAGCGGGAGGTGCCGGGGAGCTGTTTTTT. Translated, it gives CASIIAGGAGELFF.

This clone was seen more than once but under ten times. V is TRBV19 and J is TRBJ1-1; D remains ambiguous. CDR1 and CDR2 from the germline V gene are LNHDA and SQIVND (reference sequence). V was clipped by 6 bases and J by 0 bases, with 8 bases between them. The CDR3 contains 13 residues. CDR3 bases: TGTGCCAGTAGCGAGGTCCTGAACACTGAAGCTTTCTTT. Protein product: CASSEVLNTEAFF.

The chain carries TRBV27 and TRBJ1-4; 7 bases match TRBD1. Germline CDR1 is MNHEY and CDR2 is SMNVEV (reference sequence). Trimming at V came to 8 bases and at J to 3 bases, leaving 9 bases not matched to a gene. The CDR3 runs 15 residues. CDR3 in DNA: TGTGCCAGCGCGCCGGGACAGTGGGCTAATGAAAAACTGTTTTTT. This translates into CASAPGQWANEKLFF.

This clone was counted a few times. This chain uses TRBV5-1 with TRBJ1-2; D call uncertain. Germline assignment: CDR1 SGHRS and CDR2 YFSETQ. This CDR3 is 14 amino acids long. V was clipped by 0 bases and J by 0 bases, with 6 bases between them. The DNA of the CDR3 is TGCGCCAGCAGCTTGGCAACAACTAACTATGGCTACACCTTC. Amino acids: CASSLATTNYGYTF.

In its sample, this clone was seen a few times. The chain recombines TRBV29-1 with TRBJ2-3, with D perhaps matching TRBD1 or TRBD2 (5 bases each). Between the trimmed V and J ends, which lost 4 bases and 5 bases, there was a span of 13 bases. This CDR3 has 13 amino acids. Germline CDR1 and CDR2: SQVTM and ANQGSEA. CDR3 amino acids: CSVGGVQKDTQYF. In DNA form, the CDR3 reads TGCAGCGTTGGAGGGGTGCAGAAAGATACGCAGTATTTT.

The rearrangement uses TRBV2 and TRBJ2-5, with 8 bases that match TRBD1. V trimming: 8 bases; J trimming: 3 bases; junction bases outside the gene matches: 14. The CDR3 extends over 16 amino acids. CDR1 SNHLY and CDR2 FYNNEI come from the germline V gene. CDR3 in DNA: TGTGCCAGCCGGACAGGGTTATGGCTCCCGAAAGAGACCCAGTACTTC. Protein: CASRTGLWLPKETQYF.

In this sample, this clone turned up a few times. V and J are TRBV6-5 and TRBJ2-3; D gene unclear. Germline values: CDR1 MNHEY, CDR2 SVGAGI. With 2 bases removed from V and 0 bases from J, the gap between germline ends came to 9 bases. This CDR3 comprises 15 residues. The CDR3 DNA reads TGTGCCAGCAGTTACGGCCCAACCAGCACAGATACGCAGTATTTT. Amino acid sequence: CASSYGPTSTDTQYF.

There are a few counts of this clone. V and J are TRBV27 and TRBJ2-7; 11 nucleotides line up with TRBD1. V lost 2 bases to trimming and J lost 4 bases; unmatched junction nucleotides: 1. Germline lookup yields CDR1 MNHEY and CDR2 SMNVEV (reference sequence). This CDR3 is built from 14 residues. CDR3 coding DNA: TGTGCCAGCAGTTTAGGGGACAGGGGGTACGAGCAGTACTTC. Its translation is CASSLGDRGYEQYF.

This clone was observed a handful of times. This chain uses TRBV11-2 with TRBJ1-1, with a tentative D call TRBD1 (6 bases). This CDR3 is 13 amino acids long. Trimming removed 5 bases at V and 1 base at J, with 8 bases between. Germline assignment: CDR1 SGHAT and CDR2 FQNNGV. The CDR3 loop is CASSPGANTEAFF. CDR3 in DNA: TGTGCCAGCAGCCCAGGGGCGAACACTGAAGCTTTCTTT.

Comment on this clone: Other nucleotide sequences in the sample specify the same CDR3. The CDR3 sequence is CSARANEQFF. The CDR3 DNA follows: TGCAGTGCCAGGGCGAATGAGCAGTTCTTC. The chain is built from TRBV20-1 and TRBJ2-1; possibly TRBD1 for D (5 bases). With 6 bases removed from V and 7 bases from J, the gap between germline ends came to 7 bases. CDR3 length: 10 amino acids. Germline V gives CDR1 DFQATT, CDR2 SNEGSKA (reference sequence).

This clone appeared a few times. The chain joins TRBV19 to TRBJ1-5; 8 bases are shared with TRBD1. After removal of 4 bases from V and 2 bases from J, the junction contained 7 bases not matched to a gene. This CDR3 contains 16 residues. Germline CDR1 reads LNHDA; CDR2 reads SQIVND (reference sequence). CDR3 amino acids: CASSTRQGIGNQPQHF. CDR3 coding DNA: TGTGCCAGTAGTACCCGACAGGGGATCGGCAATCAGCCCCAGCATTTT.

This clone came up a few times. This specimen includes other DNA sequences encoding the same CDR3. The chain couples TRBV18 to TRBJ2-1; perhaps TRBD2 as D (6 bases). Trimming took 2 bases from V and 4 from J, leaving 9 bases between them. The CDR3 runs 14 residues. Germline assignment: CDR1 KGHSH and CDR2 LQKENI. The CDR3 here is CASSPGTVYNEQFF. The CDR3 nucleotides read TGTGCCAGCTCACCAGGGACTGTGTACAATGAGCAGTTCTTC.

The chain employs TRBV27 and TRBJ2-7; TRBD2 is a possible D gene (7 bases). With 4 bases removed from V and 2 bases from J, the gap between germline ends came to 18 bases. The CDR3 loop spans 16 amino acids. CDR1 is MNHEY and CDR2 is SMNVEV in the germline V gene (reference sequence). As DNA, the CDR3 is TGTGCCAGCAGTTCGGGGGGCAAAACGCTTGCCTACGAGCAGTACTTC. Its protein product is CASSSGGKTLAYEQYF.

This clone appeared once. Within the sample, other DNA sequences also encode this same CDR3. The V call is TRBV28, the J call TRBJ2-7; D uncertain. CDR1 is MDHEN and CDR2 is SYDVKM in the germline V gene. V shed 2 bases and J shed 5 bases, with 4 bases lying between them. The CDR3 is 11 amino acids. Written as DNA, the CDR3 is TGTGCCAGCAGTTTAGTCGACGAGCAGTACTTC. This translates into CASSLVDEQYF.

The table lists this clone with a few counts. This chain connects TRBV4-3 to TRBJ2-7; 8 nucleotides match TRBD2. This CDR3 region has 16 residues. J gave up 2 bases and V 1 base, and 7 bases lay outside the gene matches. Germline V gene lookup returns CDR1 LGHNA and CDR2 YSLEER. CDR3 nucleotide sequence: TGCGCCAGCAGCCAAGTTGCGGGAGGCGGGGCCTACGAGCAGTACTTC. Its translation: CASSQVAGGGAYEQYF.

This clone came up a few times. The V gene is TRBV9, the J gene TRBJ2-3, with 7 bases aligning to TRBD2. CDR1 is SGDLS and CDR2 is YYNGEE in the germline V gene. This CDR3 is 15 amino acids long. V shed 3 bases and J 3 bases; nucleotides not matched to a gene: 7. The CDR3 DNA reads as TGTGCCAGCAGCGCAACGACTAGCTCTACAGATACGCAGTATTTT. Translating it yields CASSATTSSTDTQYF.

This clone was detected a few times. The chain employs TRBV6-5 and TRBJ1-1, with D perhaps TRBD1 (5 bases). Looked up from germline, CDR1 is MNHEY and CDR2 is SVGAGI. V lost 4 bases and J 2 bases, leaving 14 bases between the germline ends. The CDR3 loop spans 15 amino acids. The CDR3 region is CASSLRVRGNTEAFF. DNA for the CDR3: TGTGCCAGCAGTTTGAGGGTGAGGGGAAACACTGAAGCTTTCTTT.

This clone was detected only a few times. This chain connects TRBV7-9 to TRBJ2-3; D not resolved. Trimming removed 1 base at V and 4 bases at J, with 9 bases between. The germline CDR1 and CDR2 sequences are SEHNR and FQNEAQ (reference sequence). CDR3 size: 14 residues. The CDR3 DNA follows: TGTGCCAGCAGCTTAGAGCAGGAGTCAGATACGCAGTATTTT. Encoded protein: CASSLEQESDTQYF.

The chain joins TRBV28 to TRBJ1-2, with 7 bases lining up with TRBD1. The CDR3 is made up of 14 amino acids. Germline trimming cut 2 bases from V and 1 base from J; bases unmatched to any gene: 1. Germline V gene data show CDR1 as MDHEN and CDR2 as SYDVKM. CDR3 region: CASSLGQVNYGYTF. Here the CDR3 DNA reads TGTGCCAGCAGTTTAGGACAGGTTAACTATGGCTACACCTTC.

This clone came up a few times. The gene calls are TRBV2 and TRBJ2-7; 8 bases align to TRBD2. Germline loops: CDR1 SNHLY, CDR2 FYNNEI. The CDR3 totals 13 residues. Losses at the gene ends were 8 bases for V and 3 bases for J; bases not matched to a gene: 6. In DNA, the CDR3 is TGTGCCAGCTCGGGACTAGAAAACTACGAGCAGTACTTC. The encoded protein is CASSGLENYEQYF. The variable domain in full, completed from reference TRBV2 and TRBJ2-7, reads EPEVTQTPSHQVTQMGQEVILRCVPISNHLYFYWYRQILGQKVEFLVSFYNNEISEKSEIFDDQFSVERPDGSNFTLKIRSTKLEDSAMYFCASSGLENYEQYFGPGTRLTVT.

This clone was counted a few times. The CDR3 DNA sequence: TGTGCCAGTATGTGGAGGGTCGCCGGGGAGCTGTTTTTT. Its translation is CASMWRVAGELFF. V is TRBV19 and J is TRBJ2-2; tentatively, D is TRBD2 (6 bases). The CDR3 loop spans 13 amino acids. Germline V gives CDR1 LNHDA, CDR2 SQIVND (reference sequence). Trimming cost V 7 bases and J 6 bases, with 12 bases left between them. The variable domain in full, with the rest retrieved from reference TRBV19 and TRBJ2-2, is DGGITQSPKYLFRKEGQNVTLSCEQNLNHDAMYWYRQDPGQGLRLIYYSQIVNDFQKGDIAEGYSVSREKKESFPLTVTSAQKNPTAFYLCASMWRVAGELFFGEGSRLTVL.

This clone occurred a few times. The chain uses TRBV7-9 and TRBJ2-1, with TRBD2 matching over 8 bases. The CDR3 is 15 residues long. Germline-derived CDR1 and CDR2 are SEHNR and FQNEAQ (reference sequence). V trimming: 1 base; J trimming: 5 bases; junction bases outside the gene matches: 4. The CDR3 coding sequence is TGTGCCAGCAGCTTAGATAGCGGGGTTAACAATGAGCAGTTCTTC. Its protein product is CASSLDSGVNNEQFF.

This clone came up a few times. The J gene is TRBJ2-2, the V gene TRBV14; TRBD2 matches 11 bases. This CDR3 region has 17 residues. Germline V gene lookup returns CDR1 SGHDN and CDR2 FVKESK. After removal of 5 bases from V and 1 base from J, the junction contained 6 bases not matched to a gene. CDR3 region: CASSGWLAGGNTGELFF. CDR3 bases: TGTGCCAGCAGCGGTTGGCTAGCGGGAGGGAACACCGGGGAGCTGTTTTTT.

This clone has just a few counts. This chain links TRBV18 with TRBJ2-2; D is ambiguous. The V end lost 3 bases, the J end lost 1 base, and 3 bases lay between the germline ends. This CDR3 spans 13 amino acids. Germline V lookup: CDR1 KGHSH, CDR2 LQKENI. CDR3 DNA: TGTGCCAGCTCACCCGAGAACACCGGGGAGCTGTTTTTT. Its protein is CASSPENTGELFF.

This clone has only a few counts. The chain uses TRBV11-2 and TRBJ2-5; D is undetermined. This CDR3 spans 13 amino acids. V was cut by 6 bases and J by 4 bases, with 12 bases left in between. CDR1 is SGHAT, CDR2 FQNNGV, per germline. CDR3 protein: CASSSGWRETQYF. CDR3 in DNA: TGTGCCAGCAGTTCCGGGTGGCGAGAGACCCAGTACTTC.

This clone occurred once. The chain links TRBV28 to TRBJ1-4, with no clear D. Trimming took 8 bases from V and 8 from J, leaving 12 bases between them. The CDR3 is 12 residues long. Germline loops: CDR1 MDHEN, CDR2 SYDVKM. The CDR3 region has the DNA TGTGCCAGCTCCATTAGCAGGGAAAAACTGTTTTTT. Translating gives CASSISREKLFF.

V usage is TRBV6-5 and J usage is TRBJ2-7, with D unclear. Germline loops: CDR1 MNHEY, CDR2 SVGAGI. There are 11 residues in the CDR3. Trimming shortened V by 5 bases and J by 9 bases, and 11 bases separated the two germline ends. CDR3: CASSSDLGQYF. The CDR3 DNA follows: TGTGCCAGCAGTAGCGATCTCGGGCAGTACTTC.

In its sample, this clone was seen a few times. The genes are TRBV5-1 and TRBJ2-1; weak D call: TRBD2 (6 bases). CDR1 is SGHRS and CDR2 is YFSETQ in the germline V gene. This CDR3 has 15 amino acids. Trimming removed 0 bases at V and 2 bases at J, with 9 bases between. In nucleotides, the CDR3 is TGCGCCAGCAGCTTGGCCACGGGGGCCTACAATGAGCAGTTCTTC. As protein: CASSLATGAYNEQFF.

The rearrangement joins TRBV4-3 to TRBJ2-7; TRBD2 aligns across 8 bases. Trimming took 1 base from V and 2 from J; bases not matched to a gene: 7. Germline CDR1 LGHNA, CDR2 YSLEER. The CDR3 runs to 16 residues. Written as DNA, the CDR3 is TGCGCCAGCAGCCAAGTCCTAGCGGGTAATGCCTACGAGCAGTACTTC. Amino acids: CASSQVLAGNAYEQYF.